The next 20 T cell receptor beta chains were all read from a single sample in a study of OX40 agonist ivuxolimab in advanced cancers. The data were produced by immunoSEQ multiplex PCR, yet TCRdb's version contains in-frame clones alone and is incomplete. This sample has some 50,000 clones; 90% occur once, and the top ten carry 4.5% to 6%. The source material was CD4+ or CD8+ T cells sorted from blood, sampled in a trial of the OX40 agonist ivuxolimab. The receptors derive from an adult with an advanced solid tumor such as melanoma, head and neck, liver or kidney cancer.

The J gene is TRBJ2-4, the V gene TRBV6-5, with TRBD2 identical over 7 bases. The CDR3 totals 14 residues. The germline CDR1 and CDR2 sequences are MNHEY and SVGAGI. J lost 6 bases, V lost 5 bases, and 7 bases had no gene match. The CDR3 nucleotides read TGTGCCAGCAGTCCCGCGGGAGTCGGAAACATTCAGTACTTC. Its protein is CASSPAGVGNIQYF.

The chain's CDR3 is CASRGQTRGTQYF. For the CDR3, the DNA is TGTGCCTCCAGGGGGCAAACTCGGGGGACCCAGTACTTC. This chain uses TRBV10-3 with TRBJ2-5; 8 bases agree with TRBD1. The V segment lost 11 bases and the J segment 7 bases; nucleotides outside the gene matches: 12. The germline CDR1 and CDR2 sequences are ENHRY and SYGVKD. CDR3 size: 13 residues.

The chain combines TRBV4-2 with TRBJ2-7; unclear D gene. V was shortened by 1 base and J by 6 bases, with 7 bases between the two germline ends. The germline gives CDR1 LGHNA, CDR2 YNFKEQ. There are 12 residues in the CDR3. The CDR3 spells CASSQVSGEQYF. The CDR3 DNA sequence: TGTGCCAGCAGCCAAGTATCAGGCGAGCAGTACTTC.

V and J are TRBV11-2 and TRBJ2-7, with 9 nucleotides matching TRBD1. Trimming removed 2 bases from V and 0 bases from J; junction bases left unmatched: 8. The CDR3 runs to 17 residues. Germline CDR1 SGHAT, CDR2 FQNNGV. The CDR3 reads CASSLSGTGRHSYEQYF. Here the CDR3 DNA reads TGTGCCAGCAGCTTAAGTGGGACAGGGAGGCACTCCTACGAGCAGTACTTC. The full variable domain, completed using reference TRBV11-2 and TRBJ2-7, is EAGVAQSPRYKIIEKRQSVAFWCNPISGHATLYWYQQILGQGPKLLIQFQNNGVVDDSQLPKDRFSAERLKGVDSTLKIQPAKLEDSAVYLCASSLSGTGRHSYEQYFGPGTRLTVT.

The V call is TRBV6-6, the J call TRBJ2-7; no clear D. Germline V gives CDR1 MNHNY, CDR2 SVGAGI (reference sequence). V gave up 2 bases and J gave up 7 bases, with 9 bases separating them. There are 12 residues in the CDR3. CDR3 loop: CASSYGFGEQYF. In DNA form, the CDR3 reads TGTGCCAGCAGTTACGGGTTTGGGGAGCAGTACTTC.

J is TRBJ1-1 and V is TRBV18; D remains unclear. CDR1 is KGHSH and CDR2 is LQKENI in the germline V gene. The V end was cut by 2 bases, the J end by 3 bases, with 7 bases between. The CDR3 spans 13 residues. As DNA, the CDR3 is TGTGCCAGCTCACCAGGGAGGTACACTGAAGCTTTCTTT. Its protein is CASSPGRYTEAFF.

This chain connects TRBV18 to TRBJ2-5; the match to TRBD1 covers 8 bases. The CDR3 is 14 amino acids. CDR1 and CDR2 (germline): KGHSH, LQKENI. Losses at the gene ends were 3 bases for V and 2 bases for J; bases not matched to a gene: 2. CDR3 nucleotides: TGTGCCAGCTCACCGGGACAGGAGCAAGAGACCCAGTACTTC. Residues: CASSPGQEQETQYF.

The chain employs TRBV7-3 and TRBJ2-3, with TRBD1 matching 7 bases. The length of the CDR3 is 17 residues. Trimming removed 1 base from V and 4 bases from J; junction bases left unmatched: 11. Germline-derived CDR1 and CDR2 are SGHTA and FQGTGA. The DNA for the CDR3 is TGTGCCAGCAGCTTAAAAGGGGGCCCCCGACTTGCAGATACGCAGTATTTT. Its translation is CASSLKGGPRLADTQYF.

The chain combines TRBV27 with TRBJ2-7; D gene ambiguous. CDR3 size: 14 residues. CDR1 is MNHEY, CDR2 SMNVEV, per germline (reference sequence). Between the trimmed V and J ends, which lost 3 bases and 0 bases, there was a span of 9 bases. This CDR3 reads CASSFQRSSYEQYF. The CDR3 DNA reads as TGTGCCAGCAGTTTCCAGCGAAGCTCCTACGAGCAGTACTTC.

The V call is TRBV18, the J call TRBJ2-1; weak D call: TRBD2 (5 bases). Per the germline V gene, CDR1 is KGHSH and CDR2 is LQKENI. V lost 9 bases and J lost 3, with 12 bases in between. The CDR3 spans 13 residues. CDR3: CASGGTYYNEQFF. As DNA, the CDR3 is TGTGCCAGTGGAGGTACTTACTACAATGAGCAGTTCTTC.

This sequence joins TRBV18 and TRBJ2-3; 8 nucleotides line up with TRBD2. V was pared by 0 bases and J by 4 bases, with 3 bases of the junction left unmatched. CDR1 is KGHSH and CDR2 is LQKENI in the germline V gene. The CDR3 length is 15 residues. In DNA form, the CDR3 reads TGTGCCAGCTCACCACCGGGACTAGGATCAGATACGCAGTATTTT. This sequence encodes CASSPPGLGSDTQYF.

J is TRBJ2-4 and V is TRBV6-5, with D perhaps being TRBD1 or TRBD2 (5 bases each). The CDR3 loop spans 15 amino acids. Germline CDR1 MNHEY, CDR2 SVGAGI. Trimming took off 7 bases at V and 0 bases at J, with 13 bases between the two ends. The CDR3 bases are TGTGCCAGCAATCCGGGGCCACTAGCCAAAAACATTCAGTACTTC. Its translation: CASNPGPLAKNIQYF.

This chain uses TRBV7-9 with TRBJ1-2; the match to TRBD1 covers 9 bases. The CDR3 extends over 13 amino acids. The junction had 5 bases not matched to a gene; V was cut back by 4 bases and J by 8 bases. CDR1 and CDR2 from the germline V gene are SEHNR and FQNEAQ (reference sequence). In nucleotides, the CDR3 is TGTGCCAGCAGCTCCGGACAGGGGAGAGGCTACACCTTC. Its translation: CASSSGQGRGYTF.

This rearrangement joins TRBV9 to TRBJ2-6, with D perhaps being TRBD1 or TRBD2 (5 bases each). Trimming removed 0 bases from V and 7 bases from J, with 8 bases in between. CDR1 and CDR2 (germline): SGDLS, YYNGEE. The CDR3 has 14 residues. The CDR3 bases are TGTGCCAGCAGCGTAGATGGGGGAGCCAACGTCCTGACTTTC. This encodes CASSVDGGANVLTF.

The V and J genes are TRBV19 and TRBJ2-1; D is perhaps TRBD1 (6 bases). Germline CDR1 reads LNHDA; CDR2 reads SQIVND (reference sequence). This CDR3 region has 12 residues. The V gene lost 5 bases and the J gene lost 16 bases, with 18 bases spanning the gap. CDR3 DNA: TGTGCCAGTAGTCTTTTGGAAGGGACACCCTTCTTC. This codes for CASSLLEGTPFF.

This rearrangement joins TRBV10-3 to TRBJ2-7, with TRBD1 matching 11 bases. The CDR3 totals 15 residues. Trimming cost V 2 bases and J 3 bases; bases outside gene matches: 3. Germline V gene lookup returns CDR1 ENHRY and CDR2 SYGVKD. DNA for the CDR3: TGTGCCATCAGTGAGCTGGACAGGGGGCTCTACGAGCAGTACTTC. It specifies CAISELDRGLYEQYF.

V usage is TRBV5-8 and J usage is TRBJ2-7, with TRBD2 identical over 10 bases. Germline assignment: CDR1 SGHTS and CDR2 YDEGEE. The CDR3 consists of 18 residues. V was clipped by 3 bases and J by 8 bases; unmatched bases: 20. The CDR3: CASSSQGFVRTSGGQQYF. CDR3 in DNA: TGTGCCAGCAGCTCTCAGGGGTTCGTTCGGACTAGCGGAGGTCAGCAGTACTTC.

The gene calls are TRBV5-4 and TRBJ2-5, with TRBD2 identical over 10 bases. V lost 3 bases to trimming and J lost 1 base; unmatched junction nucleotides: 12. Germline CDR1 reads SGHNT; CDR2 reads YYREEE (reference sequence). This CDR3 has 18 amino acids. This chain's CDR3 is CASSYGTSDSSLQETQYF. The CDR3 DNA reads as TGTGCCAGCAGCTACGGGACTAGCGACTCAAGCCTCCAAGAGACCCAGTACTTC.

The V call is TRBV7-2, the J call TRBJ2-7; 11 nucleotides line up with TRBD1. Per the germline V gene, CDR1 is SGHTA and CDR2 is FQGNSA. This CDR3 comprises 13 residues. V shed 8 bases, J shed 6 bases, and the junction held 6 bases outside the gene matches. CDR3 loop: CASGQGAHREQYF. CDR3 coding DNA: TGTGCCAGCGGACAGGGGGCGCATCGCGAGCAGTACTTC.

The chain recombines TRBV11-2 with TRBJ2-1; 10 bases match TRBD2. Germline lookup yields CDR1 SGHAT and CDR2 FQNNGV. The CDR3 totals 16 residues. The V segment lost 1 base and the J segment 7 bases; nucleotides outside the gene matches: 7. The CDR3 loop reads CASSLARLAGVNEQFF. For the CDR3, the DNA is TGTGCCAGCAGCTTAGCTCGCCTAGCGGGAGTGAATGAGCAGTTCTTC.